This T cell receptor beta chain was recovered during a study of T-cell memory formation after mild COVID-19. Study results and limitations: Several responding clones turned up in pre-infection memory, indicating that cross-reactive memory may have taken part. Researchers could not confirm that second-wave clones peaking on day 37 targeted SARS-CoV-2. Day 15 to 85 contractors were CD4/CD8 balanced; later expanders leaned CD4+.

A note on this clonotype: Its target is unknown.

Amplification by 5'RACE using constant-segment primers produced TCR alpha and TCR beta cDNA libraries that carried sample barcodes and UMIs. One entry per CDR3 protein, called by TCRdb with MiXCR from the 5' RACE reads. The top ten hold around 12% of the sample, which has roughly 500,000 distinct CDR3 sequences, approximately 20% seen once. CDR1 is SGHTA and CDR2 is FQGTGA in the germline V gene. The germline V and J ends were trimmed by 8 bases and 1 base, with 9 bases remaining between them. The CDR3 runs 13 residues. The sequenced sample was PBMCs or a T cell subset sorted from them (not recorded which). The sequence was obtained from an adult woman who had mild COVID-19 (a few samples of this study predate the infection). Cell type and time point are not known. The chain uses TRBV7-3 and TRBJ1-3; D not resolved. The CDR3 sequence: CASGSGSGNTIYF. CDR3 nucleotides: TGTGCCAGCGGCAGTGGTTCTGGAAACACCATATATTTT.